This T cell receptor (beta chain) appears in the sequencing data of a study of cytomegalovirus exposure and HLA in healthy donors (dated by TCRdb to 2015 to 2018). About the investigation overall: The approximately 710 repertoires of the first cohort and the 120 validation repertoires were produced on the same platform, according to a later analysis. Along with the roughly 700-subject first cohort, a separate validation cohort of over 90 different subjects was used. The study aimed to test whether signatures of past pathogen exposure could be identified by cataloging public T cell receptors. To predict cytomegalovirus infection status, the study brought together high-throughput TCR immunosequencing, statistical association of individual TCRs with disease status, and machine learning.

Receptor libraries were prepared by the immunoSEQ multiplex PCR assay. The authors' analysis ran thus. A statistical classification framework was developed to diagnose cytomegalovirus status using the catalog of TCR beta chain sequences. Here the immuneACCESS table is served through TCRdb, limited to in-frame sequences with V and J called. Missing clones are a known gap in these copies; in checked studies unresolved V genes cover under half, and the rest lacks a known reason. V and J calls plus clone size are reproduced from that table; the DNA served to infer D and trimming. This sample comprises 98,000 or so clones, approximately 85% of them detected only once. The ten largest clones capture more than 2.5% of the sample. As regards this clone: The specificity of this receptor is unknown. No base quality information exists; no much larger clone differs at one position.

Separate from the approximately 700-subject first cohort, the validation cohort of more than 90 subjects was the group to which the donors belonged. Overall study outcomes, separate from this receptor: Three of the identified cytomegalovirus-associated TCR beta chains were confirmed in vitro to be specific for cytomegalovirus antigens. The validation cohort had no HLA typing available for a later analysis, so co-occurrence within that cohort was assessed over all 110 or so repertoires. A later analysis found that TCRs clustered in the first cohort also tended to co-occur in the 130 or so validation repertoires, with more than 90% of cluster scores above 0. Most TCR sequences were observed very rarely across donors, whereas some public TCRs were present in many individuals. According to the authors, the approach could potentially be generalized to other disease states and immunological phenotypes. In the study, approximately 150 TCR beta chains were listed as associated with cytomegalovirus. The classifier was reported to diagnose cytomegalovirus status with high specificity and sensitivity in both the original cohort and the validation cohort.

Sequencing was carried out using PBMCs. The TCR comes from a woman aged 18 to 35 in good health and CMV-seronegative.

The sequenced DNA: TGTGCCAGTGGACAGCCTGGGAACACTGAAGCTTTCTTT. Its translation is CASGQPGNTEAFF. The chain uses TRBV5-4 and TRBJ1-1; possibly the D gene is TRBD1, per 6 matching bases. The CDR3 spans 13 residues, from the cysteine through the phenylalanine. CDR3 DNA is the only sequence kept; it has 39 bases, read in frame from the first base. CDR1 and CDR2, per the germline V gene (reference sequence), are SGHNT and YYREEE. V gives up 8 bases and J gives up 1 base, and the segment between their germline ends measures 12 bases.